The clone carrying this T cell receptor (beta chain) was recorded only once. No antigen is known for it. These data come from a study of shared clonotypes between healthy human individuals. About the research overall: Researchers assigned three CD4 naive, three CD4 memory, two CD8 naive and one CD8 memory plate to each donor. Findings and caveats of the study: On the whole, naive subsets had larger estimated richness than memory subsets had. Sequencing depth was predicted to influence how clonotypes are shared among donors.

V dropped 4 bases and J dropped 5; count of bases not matched to a gene: 6. This CDR3 is built from 14 residues. CDR1 is SGHRS and CDR2 is YFSETQ in the germline V gene. The run depth of the assay was deep. Produced via immunoSEQ multiplex PCR; TCRdb's table is partial and in-frame only. The table includes some 2,000,000 clones, roughly 94% detected once. Naive CD8 cells, CD45RO-negative and positively selected for CCR7, excluded terminally differentiated effector memory CD45RA+ cells. The clonotype comes from a man aged 18 to 35 in good health. Source material: naive CD8+ T cells sorted from blood. This chain uses TRBV5-1 with TRBJ2-7; 10 bases map to TRBD1. In nucleotides, the CDR3 is TGCGCCAGCAGCCCAAGACAGGGGGCCAACGAGCAGTACTTC. Amino acids: CASSPRQGANEQYF.